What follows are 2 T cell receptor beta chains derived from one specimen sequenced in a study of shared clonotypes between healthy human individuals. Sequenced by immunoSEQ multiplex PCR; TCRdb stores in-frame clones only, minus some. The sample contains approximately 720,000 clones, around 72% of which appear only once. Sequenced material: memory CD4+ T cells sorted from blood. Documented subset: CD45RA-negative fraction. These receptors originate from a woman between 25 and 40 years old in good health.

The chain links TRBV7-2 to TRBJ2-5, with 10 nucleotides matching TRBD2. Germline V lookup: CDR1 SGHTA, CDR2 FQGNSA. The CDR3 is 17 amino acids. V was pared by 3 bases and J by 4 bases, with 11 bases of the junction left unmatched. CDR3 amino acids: CASSLGLAGEGGETQYF. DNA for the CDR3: TGTGCCAGCAGCTTGGGGCTAGCGGGAGAAGGAGGAGAGACCCAGTACTTC.

DNA of the CDR3: TGCAGTGGTAAAGGTGTGTTCTTC. Its protein is CSGKGVFF. The chain combines TRBV20-1 with TRBJ2-1; D gene uncertain. The CDR3 has 8 amino acids. V lost 7 bases to trimming and J lost 15 bases, with 10 bases between them. Germline V gives CDR1 DFQATT, CDR2 SNEGSKA (reference sequence).